These 8 T cell receptor beta chains were all obtained from the same sample, sequenced in a study of T cells in Graves' hyperthyroidism and ophthalmopathy. Amplification of TCR beta CDR3 regions was performed using RNA transcripts as template. Carried out on the TCR CDR3, a first-round RT-PCR used the HTBI primer set. TCRdb re-analysed the multiplex PCR reads in MiXCR, keeping a single row per CDR3 protein. The sample yields around 180,000 distinct CDR3 sequences, 15% to 20% seen once. The specimen was blood. The source is a woman in her forties or fifties with Graves' hyperthyroidism.

The table lists this clonotype with many counts. V gene TRBV7-2 combines with J gene TRBJ2-5; 9 nucleotides line up with TRBD1. V shed 4 bases, J shed 2 bases, and the junction held 8 bases outside the gene matches. The CDR3 spans 16 residues. Per the germline V gene, CDR1 is SGHTA and CDR2 is FQGNSA. CDR3 sequence reads: CASSSGSTGGQETQYF. As DNA, the CDR3 is TGTGCCAGCAGCTCCGGATCGACAGGGGGGCAAGAGACCCAGTACTTC.

This clonotype was recorded at least ten times. This rearrangement joins TRBV5-1 to TRBJ2-2, with 8 bases that match TRBD2. Trimming took 1 base from V and 1 from J; bases not matched to a gene: 6. This CDR3 comprises 17 residues. Germline CDR1 and CDR2: SGHRS and YFSETQ. This chain's CDR3 is CASSLMIAGLNTGELFF. In DNA form, the CDR3 reads TGCGCCAGCAGCTTGATGATAGCGGGGTTGAACACCGGGGAGCTGTTTTTT.

This chain connects TRBV6-2 or TRBV6-3 to TRBJ1-2; D not resolved. This CDR3 spans 15 amino acids. Per the germline V gene, CDR1 is MNHEY and CDR2 is SVGEGT. V lost 1 base to trimming and J lost 0 bases, with 9 bases between them. The CDR3 sequence is CASSYLTGANYGYTF. The DNA for the CDR3 is TGTGCCAGCAGTTACTTAACGGGAGCTAACTATGGCTACACCTTC.

For this clonotype: This may come from a read error, since a much larger clone is one base off. The chain uses TRBV7-6 and TRBJ1-2, with 10 bases identical to TRBD1. Germline V gene sequence: CDR1 SGHVS, CDR2 FNYEAQ. The CDR3 is made up of 16 amino acids. CDR3 in DNA: TGTGCCAGCAGCTTGGCCTCTCGACAGGGGGCGGATGGCTGCACCTTC. Protein: CASSLASRQGADGCTF.

This clonotype was detected many times. The chain's CDR3 is CASKGIGDFRGNQPQHF. CDR3 nucleotide sequence: TGTGCCAGCAAAGGGATCGGGGACTTTAGAGGCAATCAGCCCCAGCATTTT. V gene TRBV6-1 combines with J gene TRBJ1-5, with D possibly being TRBD1 (5 bases). The V gene's germline CDR1 is MNHNS and CDR2 SASEGT. The CDR3 loop spans 17 amino acids. The germline V and J ends were trimmed by 7 bases and 2 bases, with 21 bases remaining between them.

V and J are TRBV14 and TRBJ1-4, with D unresolved. Germline values: CDR1 SGHDN, CDR2 FVKESK. Trimming shortened V by 4 bases and J by 3 bases, and 12 bases separated the two germline ends. The CDR3 is 15 amino acids. The CDR3 region is CASSPSRMPNEKLFF. In DNA, the CDR3 is TGTGCCAGCAGCCCAAGTCGCATGCCTAATGAAAAACTGTTTTTT.

This clonotype was recorded many times. The chain is built from TRBV5-1 and TRBJ1-1; D might be TRBD1 (5 bases). V dropped 2 bases and J dropped 1 base, with 18 bases sitting between them. Germline loops: CDR1 SGHRS, CDR2 YFSETQ. The CDR3 is 17 residues long. The CDR3 nucleotides are TGCGCCAGCAGCTTCAGGGTGGGAGGTTTGCAGAACACTGAAGCTTTCTTT. Its protein product is CASSFRVGGLQNTEAFF.

In this sample, this clonotype turned up many times. The CDR3 nucleotides read TGCGCCAGCAGCTTGGACACCTCCTACGAGCAGTACTTC. Translating gives CASSLDTSYEQYF. The chain uses TRBV5-1 and TRBJ2-7; D call uncertain. From germline, CDR1 is SGHRS and CDR2 YFSETQ. The CDR3 runs to 13 residues. V was shortened by 0 bases and J by 0 bases, with 4 bases between the two germline ends.